This entry concerns a single T cell receptor (beta chain). There is no known antigen for this receptor. No much larger clone exists at a distance of one base, and base qualities are not known. RNA was extracted using the RNeasy kit, and about 0.5 to 1 microgram was reverse transcribed with random hexamers. The immunoSEQ multiplex PCR assay, which covers 54 Vbeta and 13 Jbeta segments, was used to amplify TCR beta CDR3 regions. PCR amplification bias was corrected using a synthetic template baseline for primer optimization and computational correction. The authors processed their data as follows. Reads were assigned to V, D and J genes according to IMGT and analyzed in immunoSEQ Analyzer, with only productive sequences retained. To calculate clonality, Shannon entropy was normalized by log2 of the number of productive unique sequences and then subtracted from one. Public and private clones were assessed among the 100 most prevalent clones of each patient and control. A clone was defined as Susac-specific if it was absent from the healthy and MS cohorts, from around 960 published viral clones and from other ImmuneACCESS disease sequences. The raw public data were reprocessed by TCRdb itself: fastp quality trimming at Q25, MiXCR clonotype calling, in-frame beta chains only. Each CDR3 protein gets just one entry, which takes the most common genes and DNA from the rows behind it. For this entry, the V and J calls and clone size follow TCRdb and not the study's own pipeline. This sample comprises nearly 200,000 distinct CDR3 sequences, roughly 95% of them detected only once. About 0.087% of the sample belongs to the ten largest clones.

These data are taken from a study of CD8 T cells in Susac syndrome (dated by TCRdb to the late 2010s). With regard to the full study: The study used repertoire sequencing to test whether antigen drove CD8+ T cell activation and differentiation in Susac syndrome.

High-throughput TCR beta sequencing profiled peripheral blood CD8+ and CD4+ T cells from healthy donors, Susac syndrome patients and multiple sclerosis patients. The multiple sclerosis controls were treatment-naive patients who had stable or active relapsing-remitting disease and met the revised McDonald criteria. Bulk CD8+ and CD4+ T cells were purified magnetically by negative isolation, whereas CD8+ TEMRA cells were enriched by FACS. Blood was collected in EDTA tubes and processed within 24 hours, with PBMCs isolated through density gradient centrifugation. PBMCs intended for TCR sequencing were cryopreserved in liquid nitrogen and were subsequently thawed in a 37 degrees C water bath. The sorted or isolated CD4+, CD8+ and CD8+ TEMRA cells had a purity of 90% or higher. Summary of the overall study and its limitations: The number of individuals in the TCR sequencing and HLA analysis was recognized as being relatively small.

V sheds 7 bases and J sheds 8 bases, leaving 14 bases between their ends. The cysteine opens and the phenylalanine closes a CDR3 of 12 amino acids. Only CDR3 DNA is held: 36 bases, read in frame from base 1. The germline V gene supplies CDR1 SNHLY and CDR2 FYNNEI. Recombination linked TRBV2 to TRBJ1-2, with the D gene too uncertain to name. Sequenced material: CD4+ T cells from PBMCs. This receptor was taken from a human donor with multiple sclerosis. The CDR3 has the sequence CASTNRGAGYTF. The sequenced DNA is TGTGCCAGCACTAACAGAGGAGCCGGCTACACCTTC. Outside the CDR3, residues come from the reference TRBV2 and TRBJ1-2 proteins, so the full variable domain is: EPEVTQTPSHQVTQMGQEVILRCVPISNHLYFYWYRQILGQKVEFLVSFYNNEISEKSEIFDDQFSVERPDGSNFTLKIRSTKLEDSAMYFCASTNRGAGYTFGSGTRLTVV.